These 11 T cell receptor beta chains share one sample of origin, sequenced in a study of T cell clusters in autoimmune cytopenias. TRB rearrangements were amplified by touch-down multiplex PCR with mixed TRB-A/B primers. TCRdb re-analyzed the multiplex PCR reads; it lists each CDR3 protein once, without DNA. The clone table shows more than 12,000 distinct CDR3 sequences, with the ten largest holding around 2.1%. TRB was amplified from roughly 250 ng of peripheral blood genomic DNA per sample. The specimen was peripheral blood. The receptors shown here come from a human donor with an autoimmune cytopenia or autoimmune hepatitis (not recorded which).

The chain uses TRBV5-5 and TRBJ1-1. Germline V gene data show CDR1 as SGHKS and CDR2 as YYEKEE (reference sequence). This CDR3 has 13 residues. The CDR3 loop is CASRPTAGREAFF.

This clonotype is deemed medium-sized by its frequency. The CDR3: CSVAPSEAAFF. This rearrangement joins TRBV29-1 to TRBJ1-1. There are 11 residues in the CDR3. The germline V gene encodes CDR1 SQVTM and CDR2 ANQGSEA.

Its frequency marks this clonotype as medium-sized. The rearrangement links TRBV29-1 to TRBJ2-5. Germline CDR1 SQVTM, CDR2 ANQGSEA. The CDR3 sequence is 12 residues long. The CDR3 sequence is CSVVLPQETQYF.

V and J are TRBV5-4 and TRBJ2-1; TCRdb proposes TRBD2, but this gene call is untestable without DNA. The CDR3 length is 21 residues. Germline CDR1 SGHNT, CDR2 YYREEE (reference sequence). CDR3 region: CASRPERLAGALYHSYNEQFF.

This clonotype shows up as medium-sized by frequency. This rearrangement joins TRBV19 to TRBJ2-6. The CDR3 consists of 16 residues. CDR1 is LNHDA, CDR2 SQIVND, per germline (reference sequence). CDR3 amino acids: CASSIGSGSGANVLTF.

J is TRBJ1-1 and V is TRBV6-5; TCRdb picks TRBD1, but there is no DNA to check that call. From germline, CDR1 is MNHEY and CDR2 SVGAGI. The CDR3 totals 13 residues. CDR3 protein: CASTKPGTEEAFF.

This clonotype is labeled medium-sized based on frequency. The rearrangement joins TRBV29-1 to TRBJ1-2. Per germline, CDR1 SQVTM and CDR2 ANQGSEA. The CDR3 loop spans 14 amino acids. The CDR3 loop is CSVGSPRPDYGYTF.

This clonotype is labeled medium-sized based on frequency. The J gene is TRBJ2-3, the V gene TRBV19; there is no DNA to check the TCRdb D call of TRBD1. This CDR3 has 15 amino acids. The V gene's germline CDR1 is LNHDA and CDR2 SQIVND (reference sequence). The CDR3 here is CASSMIPRVGDTQYF.

This rearrangement joins TRBV6-5 to TRBJ1-1; checking the TCRdb D call of TRBD1 is not possible without DNA. Germline CDR1 and CDR2: MNHEY and SVGAGI. CDR3 length: 14 residues. The CDR3 loop reads CASSLTRGIAEAFF.

The gene calls are TRBV12-3 or TRBV12-4 and TRBJ2-7; the D call of TRBD1 rests on TCRdb alone, since no DNA is present to check it. The length of the CDR3 is 16 residues. CDR3 loop: CASSTDRGGNYYEQYF.

The rearrangement links TRBV6-5 to TRBJ2-2; TCRdb reports TRBD1, a call that lacks DNA to check it against. The germline V gene has CDR1 MNHEY and CDR2 SVGAGI. The CDR3 sequence is 16 residues long. CDR3 protein: CASRPRQGRSTGELFF.